The 14 T cell receptor beta chains below were found in one sample sequenced in a study of CXCR3-negative and CXCR3-positive naive CD8 T cells. Points from the study as a whole: The study found more hydrophobic TRB CDR3s in CXCR3-positive naive cells than in CXCR3-negative naive cells.

Their antigens are not known. 5' RACE with UMI labels generated the TRB cDNA libraries. TCRdb re-called the 5' RACE reads, yielding one record per CDR3 amino acid sequence without DNA. This sample contains 120,000 to 150,000 distinct CDR3 sequences. The material sequenced was naive CXCR3+ CD8+ T cells from blood. Noted subset: CD45RO-CCR7+CD27+CD95- naive CD8+ T cells expressing CXCR3 (TNR3+). These receptors originate from a human donor in good health. Some clones in this sample may be carry-over from other donors' samples.

The chain recombines TRBV29-1 with TRBJ2-2; lacking DNA, the TRBD1 call made by TCRdb goes unchecked. Germline V gives CDR1 SQVTM, CDR2 ANQGSEA. CDR3 length: 14 residues. The CDR3 spells CSVVRDVNTGELFF.

CDR3 amino acids: CASSAKGQAPYEQYF. The chain combines TRBV9 with TRBJ2-7; the D gene TCRdb calls, TRBD1, cannot be checked with no DNA. Per the germline V gene, CDR1 is SGDLS and CDR2 is YYNGEE. The CDR3 has 15 residues.

The rearrangement joins TRBV7-9 to TRBJ2-1; TCRdb outputs TRBD2, but without DNA this stays unchecked. Germline CDR1 and CDR2: SEHNR and FQNEAQ (reference sequence). The CDR3 is made up of 16 amino acids. CDR3 sequence: CASSPRTSVSSDEQFF.

The CDR3 is CASSQGSGVTLYNEQFF. This chain links TRBV3-1 with TRBJ2-1. This CDR3 is built from 17 residues. Germline CDR1 and CDR2: LGHDT and YNNKEL (reference sequence).

This chain links TRBV4-3 with TRBJ2-7; the TCRdb call, TRBD1, lacks DNA for checking. This CDR3 has 14 residues. From germline, CDR1 is LGHNA and CDR2 YSLEER. Here the CDR3 reads CASSQGGGSYEQYF.

V and J are TRBV3-1 and TRBJ2-1; TCRdb designates TRBD1, a call that cannot be tested without DNA. The CDR3 consists of 20 residues. The germline V gene encodes CDR1 LGHDT and CDR2 YNNKEL (reference sequence). CDR3 region: CASSQERDPGSAGTYNEQFF.

The V and J genes are TRBV14 and TRBJ2-1; TCRdb's D call of TRBD1 is untestable without DNA. Per the germline V gene, CDR1 is SGHDN and CDR2 is FVKESK. There are 14 residues in the CDR3. The CDR3 sequence: CASSQLRANNEQFF. The full variable domain, with the rest looked up from reference TRBV14 and TRBJ2-1, is EAGVTQFPSHSVIEKGQTVTLRCDPISGHDNLYWYRRVMGKEIKFLLHFVKESKQDESGMPNNRFLAERTGGTYSTLKVQPAELEDSGVYFCASSQLRANNEQFFGPGTRLTVL.

This chain links TRBV20-1 with TRBJ1-6; TCRdb reports TRBD1, a call that lacks DNA to check it against. CDR3 length: 15 amino acids. Germline V CDR1 and CDR2: DFQATT, SNEGSKA (reference sequence). CDR3 sequence reads: CSARDQPGGVSPLHF.

The V gene is TRBV7-9, the J gene TRBJ2-5; checking the TCRdb D call of TRBD1 is not possible without DNA. This CDR3 is 17 amino acids long. Germline-derived CDR1 and CDR2 are SEHNR and FQNEAQ (reference sequence). This CDR3 reads CASSLDRDRGYQETQYF.

The chain has TRBV12-3 or TRBV12-4 and TRBJ2-1; TCRdb outputs TRBD2, but without DNA this stays unchecked. The CDR3 extends over 15 amino acids. The CDR3 sequence is CASTQISGGGGEQFF.

CDR3 amino acids: CSARDFMGPFQETQYF. The chain combines TRBV20-1 with TRBJ2-5; TCRdb selects TRBD1, and the lack of DNA leaves this call unchecked. Germline V gene data show CDR1 as DFQATT and CDR2 as SNEGSKA (reference sequence). This CDR3 contains 16 residues.

J is TRBJ2-1 and V is TRBV27; lacking DNA, the TRBD2 call made by TCRdb goes unchecked. Germline V lookup: CDR1 MNHEY, CDR2 SMNVEV (reference sequence). The CDR3 loop spans 13 amino acids. The CDR3 loop reads CASKRGLANEQFF.

J is TRBJ2-7 and V is TRBV5-1; the D call from TCRdb, TRBD1, cannot be confirmed without DNA. Per germline, CDR1 SGHRS and CDR2 YFSETQ. The CDR3 runs to 13 residues. The CDR3: CASTSPVSYEQYF.

The gene calls are TRBV7-3 and TRBJ2-7; TCRdb's D gene call, TRBD2, goes unchecked for lack of DNA. The CDR3 loop spans 15 amino acids. CDR1 is SGHTA, CDR2 FQGTGA, per germline. CDR3 amino acids: CVSSLYGTSSYEQYF.